Each of the 26 T cell receptor beta chains below was sequenced from the same sample in a study of shared clonotypes between healthy human individuals. The protocol was immunoSEQ multiplex PCR, while the TCRdb copy is restricted to in-frame clones and leaves out a portion. Of some 800,000 clones in the sample, 92% were seen once. Naive CD8 cells, CD45RO-negative and positively selected for CCR7, excluded terminally differentiated effector memory CD45RA+ cells. Sequenced material: naive CD8+ T cells sorted from blood. These receptors were collected from a man aged 25-45 years in good health.

J is TRBJ2-1 and V is TRBV27, with D perhaps TRBD2 (6 bases). Germline-derived CDR1 and CDR2 are MNHEY and SMNVEV (reference sequence). The CDR3 is made up of 13 amino acids. Trimming took off 3 bases at V and 6 bases at J, with 9 bases between the two ends. The chain's CDR3 is CASSFYGGNEQFF. In DNA form, the CDR3 reads TGTGCCAGCAGTTTCTACGGGGGCAATGAGCAGTTCTTC.

The chain is built from TRBV25-1 and TRBJ2-5; no clear D. The germline V gene encodes CDR1 MGHDK and CDR2 SYGVNS. This CDR3 is built from 14 residues. V lost 4 bases and J lost 1, with 10 bases in between. The CDR3 nucleotides are TGTGCCAGCAGTGGAGAGGCACTCCAAGAGACCCAGTACTTC. Translated, it gives CASSGEALQETQYF. Drawing the rest from reference TRBV25-1 and TRBJ2-5, the complete variable domain is EADIYQTPRYLVIGTGKKITLECSQTMGHDKMYWYQQDPGMELHLIHYSYGVNSTEKGDLSSESTVSRIRTEHFPLTLESARPSHTSQYLCASSGEALQETQYFGPGTRLLVL.

The chain links TRBV14 to TRBJ2-3; 12 positions match TRBD2. The germline V gene has CDR1 SGHDN and CDR2 FVKESK. Trimming at V came to 0 bases and at J to 1 base, leaving 5 bases not matched to a gene. This CDR3 contains 18 residues. This CDR3 reads CASSQDQLAGGRTDTQYF. The CDR3 DNA follows: TGTGCCAGCAGCCAAGACCAACTAGCGGGAGGCCGCACAGATACGCAGTATTTT.

This clone was observed once. The chain links TRBV9 to TRBJ2-7; 7 bases are shared with TRBD2. Per germline, CDR1 SGDLS and CDR2 YYNGEE. J lost 2 bases, V lost 2 bases, and 4 bases had no gene match. The CDR3 sequence is 14 residues long. In DNA form, the CDR3 reads TGTGCCAGCAGCGTCCGGGACTACCCCTACGAGCAGTACTTC. Its protein product is CASSVRDYPYEQYF.

The V and J genes are TRBV4-1 and TRBJ2-2; D possibly uses TRBD1 or TRBD2 (7 bases each). CDR1 is MGHRA, CDR2 YSYEKL, per germline. V lost 1 base, J lost 4 bases, and 13 bases lay in between. The CDR3 totals 16 residues. CDR3 region: CASSQVPGGATGELFF. The CDR3 DNA follows: TGCGCCAGCAGCCAAGTCCCAGGGGGGGCCACCGGGGAGCTGTTTTTT.

The V and J genes are TRBV2 and TRBJ1-2, with D maybe TRBD1 (5 bases). The CDR3 covers 19 residues. CDR1 is SNHLY and CDR2 is FYNNEI in the germline V gene. V shed 0 bases and J shed 6 bases, with 26 bases lying between them. CDR3: CASSEARPPVEGKQNGYTF. The DNA of the CDR3 is TGTGCCAGCAGTGAAGCGCGACCCCCGGTGGAGGGGAAGCAAAATGGCTACACCTTC.

The chain couples TRBV30 to TRBJ2-2, with 7 nucleotides matching TRBD1. Germline V gene lookup returns CDR1 GTSNPN and CDR2 SVGIG (reference sequence). V lost 3 bases, J lost 6 bases, and 4 bases stayed unmatched. This CDR3 is 13 amino acids long. The CDR3 coding sequence is TGTGCCTGGAGCTTTAGGGGGCCCGGGGAGCTGTTTTTT. It yields the protein CAWSFRGPGELFF.

The chain employs TRBV27 and TRBJ1-2; D might be TRBD1 (6 bases). Germline V gene lookup returns CDR1 MNHEY and CDR2 SMNVEV (reference sequence). V lost 6 bases and J 7 bases, leaving 15 bases between the germline ends. The CDR3 extends over 13 amino acids. As DNA, the CDR3 is TGTGCCAGCAGCGTAACAGGGAGTTCTGGCTACACCTTC. Protein product: CASSVTGSSGYTF.

This clone occurred once. J is TRBJ1-5 and V is TRBV5-5; weak D call: TRBD1 (6 bases). Trimming pared 0 bases from V and 0 bases from J, leaving 16 bases between. Per germline, CDR1 SGHKS and CDR2 YYEKEE (reference sequence). This CDR3 comprises 18 residues. DNA for the CDR3: TGTGCCAGCAGCTTGGATTGGGGGGCCACATATAGCAATCAGCCCCAGCATTTT. It encodes CASSLDWGATYSNQPQHF. Complete variable domain (other parts from reference TRBV5-5 and TRBJ1-5): DAGVTQSPTHLIKTRGQQVTLRCSPISGHKSVSWYQQVLGQGPQFIFQYYEKEERGRGNFPDRFSARQFPNYSSELNVNALLLGDSALYLCASSLDWGATYSNQPQHFGDGTRLSIL.

The chain has TRBV7-6 and TRBJ2-1; tentative D call: TRBD2 (5 bases). CDR3 size: 16 residues. Between the trimmed V and J ends, which lost 0 bases and 3 bases, there was a span of 12 bases. In germline, CDR1 is SGHVS, CDR2 FNYEAQ. DNA for the CDR3: TGTGCCAGCAGCTTAGCTGTGGGAGAGAGCTACAATGAGCAGTTCTTC. This codes for CASSLAVGESYNEQFF.

This chain links TRBV7-9 with TRBJ2-5, with D perhaps matching TRBD1 or TRBD2 (5 bases each). Trimming removed 5 bases at V and 5 bases at J, with 21 bases between. The CDR3 runs to 16 residues. CDR1 and CDR2 (germline): SEHNR, FQNEAQ (reference sequence). CDR3 DNA: TGTGCCAGCAGCCCTATGCCCCGGGGCGGAACGGAGACCCAGTACTTC. This encodes CASSPMPRGGTETQYF.

This clone was recorded only once. The chain carries TRBV5-4 and TRBJ2-4; D unclear. V lost 4 bases and J lost 0, with 8 bases in between. CDR1 and CDR2 (germline): SGHNT, YYREEE (reference sequence). The length of the CDR3 is 14 residues. The CDR3 here is CASSPDQAKNIQYF. The CDR3 DNA sequence: TGTGCCAGCAGCCCGGACCAAGCCAAAAACATTCAGTACTTC.

The V gene is TRBV4-1, the J gene TRBJ1-2; no reliable D call. With 0 bases removed from V and 8 bases from J, the gap between germline ends came to 13 bases. The CDR3 totals 14 residues. From germline, CDR1 is MGHRA and CDR2 YSYEKL. CDR3 region: CASSQDDGGGGYTF. The CDR3 DNA follows: TGCGCCAGCAGCCAAGACGACGGCGGCGGCGGCTACACCTTC.

This clone was observed once. J is TRBJ2-5 and V is TRBV5-1, with 9 nucleotides matching TRBD2. The germline gives CDR1 SGHRS, CDR2 YFSETQ. Losses at the gene ends were 4 bases for V and 5 bases for J; bases not matched to a gene: 6. The CDR3 contains 14 residues. This CDR3 is CASSIGTSWETQYF. CDR3 coding DNA: TGCGCCAGCAGCATAGGGACTAGCTGGGAGACCCAGTACTTC.

The V call is TRBV28, the J call TRBJ2-5; D remains ambiguous. The ends were cut back, 4 bases at V and 3 bases at J, with 9 bases in the middle. The germline V gene has CDR1 MDHEN and CDR2 SYDVKM. CDR3 length equals 13 residues. CDR3: CASSSYRKETQYF. CDR3 nucleotide sequence: TGTGCCAGCAGTTCGTACCGAAAAGAGACCCAGTACTTC.

This clone was seen once. This chain connects TRBV6-5 to TRBJ2-1, with 11 bases aligning to TRBD2. Looked up from germline, CDR1 is MNHEY and CDR2 is SVGAGI. V lost 6 bases to trimming and J lost 7 bases; unmatched junction nucleotides: 8. The CDR3 spans 15 residues. CDR3 amino acids: CASRLGTSGINEQFF. CDR3 DNA sequence: TGTGCCAGCAGACTCGGGACTAGCGGTATTAATGAGCAGTTCTTC.

The chain uses TRBV2 and TRBJ2-7; D may be TRBD1 (5 bases). The CDR3 has 14 amino acids. The germline V gene encodes CDR1 SNHLY and CDR2 FYNNEI. V was cut by 3 bases and J by 2 bases, with 11 bases left in between. Here the CDR3 reads CASSEAGQAYEQYF. The CDR3 DNA reads as TGTGCCAGCAGTGAGGCAGGGCAAGCCTACGAGCAGTACTTC.

The V gene is TRBV7-9, the J gene TRBJ1-3; 7 bases are shared with TRBD1. The CDR3 has 15 residues. The germline CDR1 and CDR2 sequences are SEHNR and FQNEAQ (reference sequence). V shed 4 bases and J 3 bases; nucleotides not matched to a gene: 6. The CDR3 bases are TGTGCCAGCAGCTCGTTACAGGGGAATGGAAACACCATATATTTT. Protein sequence: CASSSLQGNGNTIYF.

The chain combines TRBV6-6 with TRBJ2-7; 7 bases match TRBD1. Germline V lookup: CDR1 MNHNY, CDR2 SVGAGI (reference sequence). V shed 2 bases, J shed 4 bases, and the junction held 5 bases outside the gene matches. The CDR3 is made up of 14 amino acids. The chain's CDR3 is CASSYRGRQYEQYF. CDR3 coding DNA: TGTGCCAGCAGTTACAGGGGGCGACAATACGAGCAGTACTTC.

J is TRBJ2-7 and V is TRBV4-1; the D gene is possibly TRBD2 (6 bases). Germline V gene lookup returns CDR1 MGHRA and CDR2 YSYEKL. This CDR3 comprises 14 residues. V lost 4 bases to trimming and J lost 9 bases, with 19 bases between them. Here the CDR3 DNA reads TGCGCCAGCAGCCCGGGACTGGGCCAGTTAGGGCAGTACTTC. This gives the protein CASSPGLGQLGQYF.

V usage is TRBV29-1 and J usage is TRBJ1-2, with 7 bases that match TRBD1. V shed 1 base and J 12 bases; nucleotides not matched to a gene: 8. CDR1 is SQVTM, CDR2 ANQGSEA, per germline. The CDR3 consists of 12 residues. As DNA, the CDR3 is TGCAGCGTTGAAGTAATCAGGGGGGCGGACACCTTC. Its protein is CSVEVIRGADTF.

Regarding this clone: The sample contains more than one DNA sequence encoding this CDR3. The gene calls are TRBV7-9 and TRBJ2-2; D not certain. CDR3 length equals 15 residues. The germline V gene encodes CDR1 SEHNR and CDR2 FQNEAQ (reference sequence). Between the trimmed V and J ends, which lost 2 bases and 1 base, there was a span of 8 bases. The CDR3 loop is CASSLIAGNTGELFF. The CDR3 nucleotides read TGTGCCAGCAGCTTAATAGCAGGGAACACCGGGGAGCTGTTTTTT.

V is TRBV27 and J is TRBJ2-3; 9 bases align to TRBD1. The CDR3 runs to 16 residues. Germline trimming cut 5 bases from V and 2 bases from J; bases unmatched to any gene: 8. The germline CDR1 and CDR2 sequences are MNHEY and SMNVEV (reference sequence). This CDR3 reads CASSPRQGGFTDTQYF. The CDR3 nucleotides read TGTGCCAGCAGTCCTAGACAGGGGGGTTTCACAGATACGCAGTATTTT.

The V call is TRBV5-1, the J call TRBJ2-7; either TRBD1 or TRBD2 may fit D (5 bases each). This CDR3 spans 14 amino acids. Trimming shortened V by 0 bases and J by 3 bases, and 10 bases separated the two germline ends. Germline CDR1 reads SGHRS; CDR2 reads YFSETQ. This chain's CDR3 is CASSLATGGYEQYF. The CDR3 bases are TGCGCCAGCAGCTTGGCCACAGGAGGCTACGAGCAGTACTTC. Using reference TRBV5-1 and TRBJ2-7 for the parts outside the CDR3, the full variable domain is KAGVTQTPRYLIKTRGQQVTLSCSPISGHRSVSWYQQTPGQGLQFLFEYFSETQRNKGNFPGRFSGRQFSNSRSEMNVSTLELGDSALYLCASSLATGGYEQYFGPGTRLTVT.

This clone occurred once. The chain couples TRBV19 to TRBJ1-5, with D tentatively TRBD1 (6 bases). Germline lookup yields CDR1 LNHDA and CDR2 SQIVND (reference sequence). The length of the CDR3 is 14 residues. The V gene lost 7 bases and the J gene lost 1 base, with 11 bases spanning the gap. CDR3 protein: CASMEGESNQPQHF. CDR3 nucleotides: TGTGCCAGTATGGAGGGGGAAAGCAATCAGCCCCAGCATTTT.

The chain joins TRBV10-1 to TRBJ2-5; TRBD2 matches 7 bases. There are 15 residues in the CDR3. Losses at the gene ends were 3 bases for V and 5 bases for J; bases not matched to a gene: 9. Germline-derived CDR1 and CDR2 are WNHNN and SYGVQD (reference sequence). The DNA for the CDR3 is TGCGCCAGCAGTGATGGAGGGAGGGCCGGTGAGACCCAGTACTTC. Translating gives CASSDGGRAGETQYF.